Following are 3 T cell receptor beta chains from one sample sequenced in a study of cytomegalovirus exposure and HLA in healthy donors. With 60 Vbeta and 13 Jbeta primers, the PCR was carried out. The table came from immunoSEQ multiplex PCR; TCRdb's copy has only in-frame clones and leaves some out. The sample holds about 50,000 clones. The material sequenced was PBMCs. These receptors were collected from a young woman in good health and CMV-seronegative.

The genes are TRBV13 and TRBJ1-1; unclear D gene. The CDR3 loop spans 16 amino acids. CDR1 and CDR2 from the germline V gene are PRHDT and FYEKMQ (reference sequence). V was clipped by 0 bases and J by 1 base, with 12 bases between them. The CDR3 nucleotides are TGTGCCAGCAGCTTAGGGGTCGTTGAGGAGAACACTGAAGCTTTCTTT. It yields the protein CASSLGVVEENTEAFF.

The V and J genes are TRBV19 and TRBJ2-5, with TRBD1 matching over 7 bases. V shed 4 bases and J 3 bases; nucleotides not matched to a gene: 8. The CDR3 runs 15 residues. CDR1 and CDR2 (germline): LNHDA, SQIVND (reference sequence). In DNA, the CDR3 is TGTGCCAGTAGTAAAGGGGACAGCGCGGAAGAGACCCAGTACTTC. Residues: CASSKGDSAEETQYF.

The V gene is TRBV18, the J gene TRBJ1-2, with a possible D match to TRBD1 (5 bases). V was pared by 0 bases and J by 4 bases, with 12 bases between. This CDR3 is 15 amino acids long. CDR1 KGHSH and CDR2 LQKENI come from the germline V gene. The chain's CDR3 is CASSPPGATIYGYTF. In DNA form, the CDR3 reads TGTGCCAGCTCACCACCAGGGGCGACGATCTATGGCTACACCTTC. Full variable domain (outside the CDR3, taken from reference TRBV18 and TRBJ1-2): NAGVMQNPRHLVRRRGQEARLRCSPMKGHSHVYWYRQLPEEGLKFMVYLQKENIIDESGMPKERFSAEFPKEGPSILRIQQVVRGDSAAYFCASSPPGATIYGYTFGSGTRLTVV.